Shown below are 18 T cell receptor beta chains from a single sample sequenced in a study of cytomegalovirus exposure and HLA in healthy donors. The PCR had 60 Vbeta and 13 Jbeta primers. Some clones are missing from TCRdb's copy, which holds only in-frame ones; the method was immunoSEQ multiplex PCR. The table includes over 100,000 clones, roughly 9.6% detected once. Source material: PBMCs. Receptors originate from a woman between 40 and 50 years old in good health and CMV-seropositive.

This clone was detected only a few times. This chain links TRBV7-9 with TRBJ1-1; D remains ambiguous. Trimming took off 1 base at V and 6 bases at J, with 9 bases between the two ends. CDR3 size: 13 residues. Germline values: CDR1 SEHNR, CDR2 FQNEAQ (reference sequence). CDR3 sequence reads: CASSLDSGSEAFF. The CDR3 DNA follows: TGTGCCAGCAGCTTAGATTCCGGGTCTGAAGCTTTCTTT.

The chain uses TRBV16 and TRBJ1-2; D is ambiguous. The V end was cut by 4 bases, the J end by 8 bases, with 11 bases between. This CDR3 is built from 12 residues. The V gene's germline CDR1 is KGHSY and CDR2 FQNENV. The CDR3 sequence is CASSRSGKGYTF. The CDR3 bases are TGTGCCAGCAGCCGGTCCGGGAAAGGCTACACCTTC.

This clone was detected only a few times. The V gene is TRBV5-1, the J gene TRBJ2-2; 10 bases are a match to TRBD2. Unmatched junction bases numbered 2, after V lost 0 bases and J lost 6 bases. This CDR3 spans 15 amino acids. In germline, CDR1 is SGHRS, CDR2 YFSETQ. CDR3 nucleotides: TGCGCCAGCAGCTTGGAGGGACTAGCGTCCGGGGAGCTGTTTTTT. Protein sequence: CASSLEGLASGELFF.

The CDR3 sequence: CASSALASYGYTF. The CDR3 DNA follows: TGTGCCAGCAGTGCCCTGGCCAGCTATGGCTACACCTTC. The chain couples TRBV2 to TRBJ1-2; D is undetermined. Germline lookup yields CDR1 SNHLY and CDR2 FYNNEI. Trimming removed 4 bases at V and 4 bases at J, with 10 bases between. This CDR3 has 13 amino acids.

This clone has just a few counts. A junction end diverges from the germline sequence, so it may reflect a read error. J is TRBJ2-7 and V is TRBV11-2, with 8 bases that match TRBD1. This CDR3 is 15 amino acids long. The germline V gene encodes CDR1 SGHAT and CDR2 FQNNGV. The CDR3 is CASSLQGATSYEQYF. CDR3 DNA: TGTGCTAGCAGCCTGCAGGGGGCCACCTCCTACGAGCAGTACTTC.

This clone was seen more than once but under ten times. The chain uses TRBV6-1 and TRBJ1-6, with TRBD1 matching over 7 bases. The CDR3 is made up of 14 amino acids. Germline V lookup: CDR1 MNHNS, CDR2 SASEGT. V was clipped by 6 bases and J by 9 bases; unmatched bases: 8. DNA for the CDR3: TGTGCCAGCAGCTCGGGACAGTGGGGTTCACCCCTCCACTTT. Translating it yields CASSSGQWGSPLHF.

The chain employs TRBV5-1 and TRBJ2-7; 8 bases line up with TRBD1. The trim removed 0 bases at V and 7 bases at J, leaving 6 bases unmatched. This CDR3 region has 14 residues. Germline V CDR1 and CDR2: SGHRS, YFSETQ. CDR3 protein: CASSLGTGMEEQYF. CDR3 DNA: TGCGCCAGCAGCTTGGGGACAGGGATGGAAGAGCAGTACTTC. Full variable domain (remainder filled in from reference TRBV5-1 and TRBJ2-7): KAGVTQTPRYLIKTRGQQVTLSCSPISGHRSVSWYQQTPGQGLQFLFEYFSETQRNKGNFPGRFSGRQFSNSRSEMNVSTLELGDSALYLCASSLGTGMEEQYFGPGTRLTVT.

This chain joins TRBV9 and TRBJ2-5; D is unresolved. This CDR3 comprises 15 residues. Germline CDR1 is SGDLS and CDR2 is YYNGEE. V lost 0 bases to trimming and J lost 4 bases, with 13 bases between them. For the CDR3, the DNA is TGTGCCAGCAGCGTAGATCCCAGCCGAGGAGAGACCCAGTACTTC. Amino acids: CASSVDPSRGETQYF.

J is TRBJ1-1 and V is TRBV6-5; tentatively, D is TRBD1 (5 bases). The CDR3 contains 15 residues. V lost 5 bases to trimming and J lost 4 bases, with 17 bases between them. CDR1 and CDR2 (germline): MNHEY, SVGAGI. This chain's CDR3 is CASSQSGLFFTEAFF. The CDR3 nucleotides read TGTGCCAGCAGTCAATCGGGACTTTTCTTCACTGAAGCTTTCTTT.

About this clone: As the CDR3 is not closed by the conserved phenylalanine or tryptophan, this likely results from a read error. The chain joins TRBV5-4 to TRBJ2-7; possible D gene TRBD2, 6 bases. The germline V gene has CDR1 SGHNT and CDR2 YYREEE (reference sequence). The CDR3 runs to 13 residues. Trimming took 4 bases from V and 2 from J, leaving 10 bases between them. The CDR3 DNA reads as TGTGCCAGCAGCGGACTACCGACCTACGAGCAGTACCTC. Translated: CASSGLPTYEQYL.

The chain employs TRBV11-3 and TRBJ2-1; D perhaps matches TRBD1 (6 bases). V lost 1 base and J 4 bases, leaving 14 bases between the germline ends. The CDR3 is made up of 16 amino acids. Germline V CDR1 and CDR2: SGHNT, YENEEA. CDR3 in amino acids: CASSLGGAGAYNEQFF. As DNA, the CDR3 is TGTGCCAGCAGCTTAGGAGGGGCAGGGGCTTACAATGAGCAGTTCTTC.

This clone was seen more than once but under ten times. The chain carries TRBV28 and TRBJ1-4, with D tentatively TRBD1 (5 bases). CDR3 length: 16 residues. Trimming took off 4 bases at V and 0 bases at J, with 12 bases between the two ends. Germline values: CDR1 MDHEN, CDR2 SYDVKM. CDR3 in amino acids: CASSSPQGATNEKLFF. As DNA, the CDR3 is TGTGCCAGCAGTTCCCCCCAGGGTGCAACTAATGAAAAACTGTTTTTT.

The chain joins TRBV4-1 to TRBJ2-5; the match to TRBD1 covers 7 bases. Near its end, the DNA agrees better with TRBJ2-7, so the J call may be wrong. The CDR3 covers 15 residues. Germline V gives CDR1 MGHRA, CDR2 YSYEKL. CDR3 sequence: CASSQAGTAFIEQYF. CDR3 nucleotide sequence: TGCGCCAGCAGCCAAGCCGGGACAGCTTTTATCGAGCAGTACTTC.

This sequence joins TRBV2 and TRBJ1-5; 9 bases align to TRBD1. The V segment lost 7 bases and the J segment 0 bases; nucleotides outside the gene matches: 7. The V gene's germline CDR1 is SNHLY and CDR2 FYNNEI. The CDR3 length is 16 residues. The CDR3 DNA reads TGTGCCAGCAACCCACAGGGGGCCCATAGCAATCAGCCCCAGCATTTT. Protein product: CASNPQGAHSNQPQHF.

For this clone: A much larger clonotype is one base distant, so this may be a read error. The gene calls are TRBV7-2 and TRBJ1-2; TRBD1 might be the D (6 bases). V lost 5 bases, J lost 5 bases, and 9 bases lay in between. The CDR3 has 12 amino acids. Per germline, CDR1 SGHTA and CDR2 FQGNSA. CDR3 DNA: TGTGCCAGCAGCGCAACAGGGTATGGCTACACCTTC. It encodes CASSATGYGYTF.

This chain connects TRBV7-9 to TRBJ2-3; D call uncertain. Germline lookup yields CDR1 SEHNR and CDR2 FQNEAQ (reference sequence). The V end was cut by 7 bases, the J end by 2 bases, with 16 bases between. This CDR3 comprises 15 residues. The CDR3 loop is CASTAGGSPTDTQYF. The CDR3, as DNA: TGTGCCAGCACCGCAGGTGGGTCTCCCACAGATACGCAGTATTTT.

The rearrangement joins TRBV6-5 to TRBJ1-2; perhaps TRBD1 as D (6 bases). The V end was cut by 5 bases, the J end by 5 bases, with 12 bases between. Germline values: CDR1 MNHEY, CDR2 SVGAGI. This CDR3 has 13 residues. The CDR3 DNA follows: TGTGCCAGCAGTCTTGGACAGTTATATGGCTACACCTTC. Protein sequence: CASSLGQLYGYTF.

This clone was recorded a few times. This chain joins TRBV18 and TRBJ1-1; 8 bases line up with TRBD1. CDR1 and CDR2 (germline): KGHSH, LQKENI. Trimming cost V 6 bases and J 5 bases; bases outside gene matches: 17. The CDR3 totals 17 residues. The CDR3 region is CASSRDRQGARRTEAFF. CDR3 sequence (DNA): TGTGCCAGCTCTCGCGACCGTCAGGGGGCAAGAAGGACTGAAGCTTTCTTT.